The 5 T cell receptor beta chains given below trace back to one sample, sequenced in a study of metastatic and nonmetastatic thyroid tumors. All patients were untreated before thyroid surgery. TCRdb redid the clone calls on the PCR reads using MiXCR. The table includes over 3,500 clones, roughly 37% detected once. The sequenced sample was tumor tissue. Receptors originate from a male donor with papillary thyroid cancer or a benign thyroid nodule (not recorded which). Some clones in this sample may be carry-over from other donors' samples.

The sample holds a few counts of this clone. The V and J genes are TRBV25-1 and TRBJ2-1; 10 bases fit TRBD1. Germline CDR1 is MGHDK and CDR2 is SYGVNS. CDR3 length: 14 amino acids. Germline trimming cut 3 bases from V and 7 bases from J; bases unmatched to any gene: 3. CDR3 coding DNA: TGTGCCAGCAGTGAGGGACAGGGGTTAAATGAGCAGTTCTTC. Amino acid sequence: CASSEGQGLNEQFF.

This sequence joins TRBV4-3 and TRBJ2-7, with 8 bases matching TRBD1. V lost 0 bases and J lost 5; bases outside the gene matches: 12. The CDR3 has 17 residues. CDR1 is LGHNA, CDR2 YSLEER, per germline. CDR3 DNA: TGCGCCAGCAGCCAAGATCAGGGGGCGCTGGTAAACGACGAGCAGTACTTC. Encoded protein: CASSQDQGALVNDEQYF.

The chain has TRBV7-2 and TRBJ2-7; 7 bases line up with TRBD1. V gave up 5 bases and J gave up 2 bases; unmatched junction bases: 3. Germline loops: CDR1 SGHTA, CDR2 FQGNSA. The CDR3 totals 13 residues. This CDR3 is CASSRQGAYEQYF. In DNA form, the CDR3 reads TGTGCCAGCAGCCGACAGGGTGCCTACGAGCAGTACTTC.

This clone was detected a few times. The chain recombines TRBV2 with TRBJ1-2; D is unclear. Trimming left V 2 bases short and J 2 bases short, with 12 bases between. Germline loops: CDR1 SNHLY, CDR2 FYNNEI. This CDR3 is 15 amino acids long. CDR3 sequence reads: CASSELATGNYGYTF. The CDR3 nucleotides read TGTGCCAGCAGTGAATTGGCAACCGGCAACTATGGCTACACCTTC.

The chain combines TRBV7-9 with TRBJ1-2; weak D call: TRBD1 (5 bases). V was pared by 6 bases and J by 6 bases, with 14 bases between. Germline lookup yields CDR1 SEHNR and CDR2 FQNEAQ (reference sequence). This CDR3 has 13 residues. CDR3: CASRDTGPNGYTF. In nucleotides, the CDR3 is TGTGCCAGCAGGGATACAGGTCCCAATGGCTACACCTTC. The complete variable domain, with remaining parts taken from reference TRBV7-9 and TRBJ1-2, reads DTGVSQNPRHKITKRGQNVTFRCDPISEHNRLYWYRQTLGQGPEFLTYFQNEAQLEKSRLLSDRFSAERPKGSFSTLEIQRTEQGDSAMYLCASRDTGPNGYTFGSGTRLTVV.